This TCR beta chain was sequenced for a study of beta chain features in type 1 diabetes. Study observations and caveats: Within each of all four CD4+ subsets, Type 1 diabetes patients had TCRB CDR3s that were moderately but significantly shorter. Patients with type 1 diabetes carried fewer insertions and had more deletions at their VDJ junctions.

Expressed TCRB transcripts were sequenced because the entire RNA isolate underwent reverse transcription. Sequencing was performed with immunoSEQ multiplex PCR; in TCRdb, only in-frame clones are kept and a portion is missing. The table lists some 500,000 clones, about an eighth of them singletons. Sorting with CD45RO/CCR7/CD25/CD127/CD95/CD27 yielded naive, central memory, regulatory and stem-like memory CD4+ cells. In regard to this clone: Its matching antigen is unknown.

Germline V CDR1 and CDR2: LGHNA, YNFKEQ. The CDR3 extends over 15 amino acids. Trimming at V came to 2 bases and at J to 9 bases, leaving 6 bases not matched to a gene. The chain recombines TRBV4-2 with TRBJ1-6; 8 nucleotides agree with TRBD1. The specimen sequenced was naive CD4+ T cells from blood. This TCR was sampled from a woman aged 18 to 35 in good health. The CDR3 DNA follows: TGTGCCAGCAGCCAAACGTGGGGACAGGTTTCACCCCTCCACTTT. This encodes CASSQTWGQVSPLHF.